These 28 T cell receptor beta chains were all obtained from the same sample, sequenced in a study of cytomegalovirus exposure and HLA in healthy donors. The protocol was immunoSEQ multiplex PCR, while the TCRdb copy is restricted to in-frame clones and leaves out a portion. The sample includes approximately 280,000 clones, 85% to 90% of them seen just once. Material: PBMCs. These receptors came from a woman younger than 30 in good health and CMV-seronegative.

The chain employs TRBV27 and TRBJ2-3, with D possibly TRBD1 on 5 matching bases. The CDR3 totals 13 residues. V was trimmed by 6 bases and J by 2 bases, leaving 9 bases between them. The germline V gene has CDR1 MNHEY and CDR2 SMNVEV (reference sequence). The CDR3 is CASRRRATDTQYF. DNA for the CDR3: TGTGCCAGCAGGCGCAGGGCCACAGATACGCAGTATTTT.

This clone showed up just once. This chain uses TRBV19 with TRBJ2-5; D unresolved. Germline V gives CDR1 LNHDA, CDR2 SQIVND (reference sequence). The CDR3 totals 9 residues. Trimming took off 9 bases at V and 4 bases at J, with 3 bases between the two ends. The CDR3 DNA is TGTGCCAGCCGAGAGACCCAGTACTTC. Amino acid sequence: CASRETQYF.

The rearrangement links TRBV9 to TRBJ1-3, with D hard to call. Germline CDR1 is SGDLS and CDR2 is YYNGEE. Trimming pared 2 bases from V and 0 bases from J, leaving 9 bases between. CDR3 length equals 15 residues. CDR3 DNA: TGTGCCAGCAGCGTCGACATTGGCTCTGGAAACACCATATATTTT. This translates into CASSVDIGSGNTIYF. The entire variable domain, with the rest obtained from reference TRBV9 and TRBJ1-3, is as follows: DSGVTQTPKHLITATGQRVTLRCSPRSGDLSVYWYQQSLDQGLQFLIQYYNGEERAKGNILERFSAQQFPDLHSELNLSSLELGDSALYFCASSVDIGSGNTIYFGEGSWLTVV.

The chain links TRBV10-1 to TRBJ2-1; D is possibly TRBD1 (8 bases). Germline values: CDR1 WNHNN, CDR2 SYGVQD (reference sequence). V gave up 6 bases and J gave up 4 bases, with 34 bases separating them. The CDR3 length is 21 residues. The CDR3 here is CASRRTGLSGTTPQKYNEQFF. The DNA of the CDR3 is TGCGCCAGCAGGAGGACAGGGCTTTCCGGGACTACTCCCCAGAAATACAATGAGCAGTTCTTC.

The chain is built from TRBV30 and TRBJ2-1; TRBD1 matches at 9 bases. V lost 0 bases to trimming and J lost 6 bases; unmatched junction nucleotides: 6. The CDR3 runs to 15 residues. The germline V gene has CDR1 GTSNPN and CDR2 SVGIG (reference sequence). For the CDR3, the DNA is TGTGCCTGGAGTGTACTGGGACAGGGCGCCAATGAGCAGTTCTTC. Residues: CAWSVLGQGANEQFF.

The chain employs TRBV28 and TRBJ1-2, with TRBD1 matching over 7 bases. The trim removed 7 bases at V and 4 bases at J, leaving 12 bases unmatched. This CDR3 has 15 residues. CDR1 is MDHEN and CDR2 is SYDVKM in the germline V gene. CDR3 in amino acids: CASTRDSPNPYGYTF. For the CDR3, the DNA is TGTGCCAGCACTCGGGACAGCCCGAACCCCTATGGCTACACCTTC.

The chain joins TRBV5-4 to TRBJ2-1, with 12 positions matching TRBD2. V lost 0 bases and J lost 7; bases outside the gene matches: 5. The length of the CDR3 is 16 residues. Germline V CDR1 and CDR2: SGHNT, YYREEE (reference sequence). CDR3 sequence: CASSLGGLAGNNEQFF. Written as DNA, the CDR3 is TGTGCCAGCAGCTTGGGAGGACTAGCGGGAAATAATGAGCAGTTCTTC.

This chain joins TRBV7-2 and TRBJ2-2; no reliable D call. The CDR3 loop spans 15 amino acids. From germline, CDR1 is SGHTA and CDR2 FQGNSA. Trimming removed 2 bases from V and 1 base from J, with 8 bases in between. CDR3 loop: CASSLLPGNTGELFF. The CDR3 DNA reads TGTGCCAGCAGCTTACTCCCGGGGAACACCGGGGAGCTGTTTTTT.

This chain links TRBV6-1 with TRBJ1-1, with 8 bases that match TRBD1. This CDR3 is built from 13 residues. Germline trimming cut 10 bases from V and 2 bases from J; bases unmatched to any gene: 6. Germline loops: CDR1 MNHNS, CDR2 SASEGT. The CDR3 region is CATTDRGNTEAFF. CDR3 DNA: TGTGCCACAACTGACAGGGGAAACACTGAAGCTTTCTTT.

This sequence joins TRBV27 and TRBJ2-3; D remains unclear. Trimming left V 2 bases short and J 6 bases short, with 18 bases between. Germline CDR1 MNHEY, CDR2 SMNVEV (reference sequence). This CDR3 has 16 amino acids. The CDR3 coding sequence is TGTGCCAGCAGTTTACGACCCGGGTTGGCTGAGGATACGCAGTATTTT. It codes for CASSLRPGLAEDTQYF.

V is TRBV15 and J is TRBJ2-7, with TRBD1 identical over 7 bases. The CDR3 spans 16 residues. J gave up 4 bases and V 0 bases, and 9 bases lay outside the gene matches. Germline lookup yields CDR1 LNHNV and CDR2 YYDKDF (reference sequence). The CDR3 reads CATSRDWGQPPYEQYF. The CDR3 DNA reads as TGTGCCACCAGCAGAGACTGGGGACAGCCCCCTTACGAGCAGTACTTC.

The chain recombines TRBV6-6 with TRBJ1-5; D perhaps matches TRBD1 (5 bases). The CDR3 length is 16 residues. Germline CDR1 MNHNY, CDR2 SVGAGI (reference sequence). The ends were cut back, 7 bases at V and 5 bases at J, with 21 bases in the middle. This chain's CDR3 is CASNPLGGGGDQPQHF. CDR3 DNA sequence: TGTGCCAGCAATCCCCTGGGCGGGGGGGGAGATCAGCCCCAGCATTTT.

The chain combines TRBV2 with TRBJ2-7, with 7 positions matching TRBD1. Germline V gives CDR1 SNHLY, CDR2 FYNNEI. Losses at the gene ends were 5 bases for V and 0 bases for J; bases not matched to a gene: 22. The CDR3 is made up of 20 amino acids. CDR3 region: CASSPFLLGGGEQGSYEQYF. The CDR3 coding sequence is TGTGCCAGCAGTCCTTTTCTCCTAGGGGGCGGAGAACAGGGCTCCTACGAGCAGTACTTC.

This chain connects TRBV2 to TRBJ2-7, with D unresolved. V shed 4 bases and J shed 6 bases, with 16 bases lying between them. CDR3 length: 14 amino acids. Germline CDR1 SNHLY, CDR2 FYNNEI. The CDR3 DNA reads TGTGCCAGCAGTGTGATTTCGGGTCTGGGCGAGCAGTACTTC. Amino acids: CASSVISGLGEQYF. Variable domain in full (rest from reference TRBV2 and TRBJ2-7): EPEVTQTPSHQVTQMGQEVILRCVPISNHLYFYWYRQILGQKVEFLVSFYNNEISEKSEIFDDQFSVERPDGSNFTLKIRSTKLEDSAMYFCASSVISGLGEQYFGPGTRLTVT.

The rearrangement uses TRBV18 and TRBJ2-1; D remains ambiguous. CDR1 is KGHSH, CDR2 LQKENI, per germline. The V end lost 3 bases, the J end lost 6 bases, and 15 bases lay between the germline ends. CDR3 size: 15 residues. CDR3 nucleotide sequence: TGTGCCAGCTCACCTGCCAGCGTAACTTTCAATGAGCAGTTCTTC. It specifies CASSPASVTFNEQFF.

This rearrangement joins TRBV5-1 to TRBJ2-1; 11 nucleotides align to TRBD2. Per germline, CDR1 SGHRS and CDR2 YFSETQ. V lost 4 bases to trimming and J lost 0 bases; unmatched junction nucleotides: 9. There are 18 residues in the CDR3. CDR3 nucleotide sequence: TGCGCCAGCAGCCCCGGGACTAGCGGAGTACCCTCCTACAATGAGCAGTTCTTC. It specifies CASSPGTSGVPSYNEQFF.

The gene calls are TRBV6-1 and TRBJ1-3, with TRBD1 matching 7 bases. The germline CDR1 and CDR2 sequences are MNHNS and SASEGT. V was clipped by 6 bases and J by 4 bases; unmatched bases: 6. The CDR3 has 14 amino acids. The CDR3 nucleotides are TGTGCCAGCAGCCCCACAGGGGCCGGAAACACCATATATTTT. Encoded protein: CASSPTGAGNTIYF.

The rearrangement links TRBV28 to TRBJ1-2; D unresolved. The V end lost 4 bases, the J end lost 8 bases, and 8 bases lay between the germline ends. Germline loops: CDR1 MDHEN, CDR2 SYDVKM. This CDR3 region has 11 residues. DNA of the CDR3: TGTGCCAGCAGTTACCTCAGGGGCTACACCTTC. It encodes CASSYLRGYTF.

The chain employs TRBV28 and TRBJ2-5, with 7 bases identical to TRBD2. Germline V gives CDR1 MDHEN, CDR2 SYDVKM. V was clipped by 8 bases and J by 0 bases; unmatched bases: 3. This CDR3 region has 13 residues. CDR3 DNA sequence: TGTGCCAGCCTTAGCGGGCACCAAGAGACCCAGTACTTC. Protein: CASLSGHQETQYF.

The V call is TRBV7-2, the J call TRBJ2-7; D is unresolved. Trimming removed 5 bases from V and 2 bases from J, with 13 bases in between. The CDR3 length is 14 residues. Germline CDR1 reads SGHTA; CDR2 reads FQGNSA. CDR3 in amino acids: CASSPGRLAYEQYF. DNA of the CDR3: TGTGCCAGCAGCCCGGGTCGCCTAGCCTACGAGCAGTACTTC.

This sequence joins TRBV28 and TRBJ2-1; D remains unclear. The germline V and J ends were trimmed by 3 bases and 7 bases, with 7 bases remaining between them. The CDR3 consists of 12 residues. From germline, CDR1 is MDHEN and CDR2 SYDVKM. The CDR3 nucleotides read TGTGCCAGCAGTTTTCGGTGGAATGAGCAGTTCTTC. As protein: CASSFRWNEQFF.

The rearrangement joins TRBV6-6 to TRBJ1-3, with D perhaps TRBD1 (6 bases). The germline V and J ends were trimmed by 6 bases and 2 bases, with 11 bases remaining between them. The V gene's germline CDR1 is MNHNY and CDR2 SVGAGI (reference sequence). The CDR3 runs 14 residues. CDR3 in amino acids: CASRLGTTGNTIYF. The CDR3 DNA reads TGTGCCAGCAGACTAGGGACAACTGGAAACACCATATATTTT.

The J gene is TRBJ2-5, the V gene TRBV28, with 7 bases identical to TRBD2. This CDR3 is built from 14 residues. CDR1 and CDR2 from the germline V gene are MDHEN and SYDVKM. Losses at the gene ends were 6 bases for V and 5 bases for J; bases not matched to a gene: 9. The CDR3 DNA sequence: TGTGCCAGCAGAGCAGCGGGGATGTTGGAGACCCAGTACTTC. Translated: CASRAAGMLETQYF.

This chain joins TRBV9 and TRBJ2-3; maybe TRBD2 (6 bases). This CDR3 has 17 amino acids. Trimming shortened V by 3 bases and J by 1 base, and 18 bases separated the two germline ends. The germline V gene has CDR1 SGDLS and CDR2 YYNGEE. The CDR3 DNA reads as TGTGCCAGCAGCGCGTTACTAGCTGCCACCCGCACAGATACGCAGTATTTT. Its translation: CASSALLAATRTDTQYF.

This clone showed up many times. V is TRBV6-1 and J is TRBJ1-5; no clear D gene. Per germline, CDR1 MNHNS and CDR2 SASEGT. V dropped 1 base and J dropped 5 bases, with 6 bases sitting between them. The CDR3 has 13 residues. The CDR3 here is CASSEGEYQPQHF. The CDR3 region has the DNA TGTGCCAGCAGTGAAGGCGAGTATCAGCCCCAGCATTTT.

The chain joins TRBV27 to TRBJ1-1, with D possibly TRBD1 on 6 matching bases. Germline V gene lookup returns CDR1 MNHEY and CDR2 SMNVEV (reference sequence). This CDR3 has 14 amino acids. Trimming shortened V by 3 bases and J by 1 base, and 9 bases separated the two germline ends. In DNA, the CDR3 is TGTGCCAGCAGTTTGACAGGACCGAACACTGAAGCTTTCTTT. Translating gives CASSLTGPNTEAFF.

J is TRBJ2-1 and V is TRBV5-6; D not resolved. Germline assignment: CDR1 SGHDT and CDR2 YYEEEE. The length of the CDR3 is 12 residues. The ends were cut back, 1 base at V and 9 bases at J, with 8 bases in the middle. The chain's CDR3 is CASSLSVGEQFF. In nucleotides, the CDR3 is TGTGCCAGCAGCTTGAGCGTCGGTGAGCAGTTCTTC.

V gene TRBV5-4 combines with J gene TRBJ1-1, with TRBD1 as a possible D gene (5 bases). The germline gives CDR1 SGHNT, CDR2 YYREEE (reference sequence). V was trimmed by 1 base and J by 0 bases, leaving 7 bases between them. CDR3 length equals 14 residues. CDR3 protein: CASSLQGMNTEAFF. The CDR3 nucleotides are TGTGCCAGCAGCTTGCAGGGTATGAACACTGAAGCTTTCTTT.